A selection of T cell receptor beta chains follows, all from one sample in a study of human thymus T cells. Using immunoSEQ multiplex PCR, the repertoire was profiled, and TCRdb retains in-frame clones only, with some absent. This table holds 54,000 or so clones, nearly 95% found once. The source material was blood. The receptor set was obtained from a boy younger than two with a congenital heart defect but otherwise immunologically healthy. Each CDR3 is given with its conserved first and last residue. Fields, in order: V gene, clone size, CDR3 protein. Clone size is not always given. Where it is, it says once, few, many or a class for expanded clones.

TRBV18 | . | CASSPEQGFGQPQHF
TRBV28 | . | CASDSGSEQYF
TRBV11-2 | . | CASSLGGRDTDTQYF
TRBV15 | . | CATSSRGKTDTDTQYF
TRBV28 | once | CASASQVWEKLFF
TRBV10-3 | . | CAISDTSGGIFYEQYF
TRBV9 | . | CASSVGTGTYGYTF
TRBV4-1 | once | CASSQAGPPLGFRPYEQYF
TRBV29-1 | . | CSVEYNRKETQYF
TRBV7-2 | once | CASSPSSYEQYF
TRBV5-1 | . | CASRPGTGVAYNEQFF
TRBV4-3 | . | CASSQVRAASYEQYF
TRBV6-5 | . | CASSYSPIGLGYGYTF
TRBV19 | . | CASSPRVVGIFYNEQFF
TRBV7-2 | . | CAGSSRGSGTGELFF
TRBV27 | few | CASSLSRGNQPQHF
TRBV19 | . | CASSILPQGIRTEAFF
TRBV19 | . | CASSIIGRSNQPQHF
TRBV5-1 | . | CASRWDSNYGYTF
TRBV4-2 | . | CASSLQGAKLFF
TRBV5-4 | . | CASRYWGSGEAFF
TRBV2 | . | CASEKGLEAFF
TRBV19 | . | CASSNPTGVPYEQYF
TRBV10-2 | . | CASRPQGGGNTDTQYF
TRBV9 | . | CASSVGTATPYEQYF
TRBV6-5 | . | CASTRQGTSYEQYF
TRBV5-8 | few | CASSPTSPGELFF
TRBV7-7 | . | CASSLDGTDTQYF
TRBV27 | once | CASSQGVSYNEQFF
TRBV5-6 | once | CASSLTLAGGTDTQYF
TRBV28 | . | CASSFKGEKLFF
TRBV28 | . | CASSSSPWTGLHQPQHF
TRBV7-2 | once | CASSSRDRAYNEQFF
TRBV10-3 | . | CAVIPGQGYSPLHF
TRBV11-2 | . | CASSRDRATGNTIYF
TRBV5-1 | . | CASSLGQMNTEAFF
TRBV4-2 | . | CASSQDREQPQHF
TRBV6-6 | . | CASSLAGIKYGYTF
TRBV19 | . | CASSGIHSYEQYF
TRBV7-2 | . | CASSSREAQPQHF
TRBV7-9 | . | CASSLPGGAYEQYF
TRBV4-3 | . | CASSQGTRFRDTQYF
TRBV6-6 | . | CASSFRGGSNQPQHF
TRBV15 | . | CATREGGRQFF
TRBV6-5 | once | CASSYPGHGYNSPLHF